In its sample, the clone carrying this T cell receptor (beta chain) was seen many times. No antigen is known for it. The read ends 3 residues early relative to the CDR3; the germline J gene fills the gap. The sample originates from a study of T cell clonality in common variable immunodeficiency. Study-level points and caveats: In common variable immunodeficiency, TCR beta chains reportedly carried fewer deletions and N-nucleotide insertions.

The CDR3 spans 14 residues. The germline V gene has CDR1 SNHLY and CDR2 FYNNEI. V lost 5 bases to trimming and J lost 5 bases; unmatched junction nucleotides: 8. The table came from immunoSEQ multiplex PCR; TCRdb's copy has only in-frame clones and leaves some out. The sample has 35,000 to 45,000 clones, none seen only once. The source is a person between 18 and 75 years old in good health. The sequenced material came from peripheral blood mononuclear cells. The chain links TRBV2 to TRBJ2-5, with 7 bases identical to TRBD1. CDR3 protein: CASSLQGPGETQYF. Partial CDR3 DNA: TGTGCCAGCAGTTTACAGGGGCCGGGGGAGACC.